This TCR beta chain stems from a study of human T cells and chemical hapten exposure. Per the authors' pipeline: Sequenced samples showed a median of approximately 100,000 TCRs each, with counts running from roughly 23,000 to 700,000. TCRdb redid the calling of the RACE reads with MiXCR, one entry per CDR3 protein. Here the V and J calls rest on TCRdb's processing, not on the authors' analysis. The sample gives around 200,000 distinct CDR3 sequences, around 25% of which show up once; 2.5% is in the top ten. This clonotype has a count of ten or more. No antigen is known for it. Regarding the study as a whole: The immune response of these alopecia patients might not match healthy individuals'.

V lost 6 bases and J lost 8; bases outside the gene matches: 9. In germline, CDR1 is SGHAT, CDR2 FQNNGV. The length of the CDR3 is 15 residues. Time point meaning: patch test 3, about 24 weeks after DPC sensitization. The sample's treatment: therapeutic diphenylcyclopropenone sensitization with weekly scalp DPC. The source material was whole blood, sampled in connection with sensitization to the hapten diphenylcyclopropenone (DPC). The chain carries TRBV11-2 and TRBJ2-1, with 11 bases matching TRBD2. This sequence originates from a woman aged 40 to 49 with alopecia areata. Some clones in this sample may be carry-over from other donors' samples. In DNA form, the CDR3 reads TGTGCCAGCAGACCTGGACTAGCGGGCCGGGATGAGCAGTTCTTC. The encoded protein is CASRPGLAGRDEQFF. Full variable domain (remainder filled in from reference TRBV11-2 and TRBJ2-1): EAGVAQSPRYKIIEKRQSVAFWCNPISGHATLYWYQQILGQGPKLLIQFQNNGVVDDSQLPKDRFSAERLKGVDSTLKIQPAKLEDSAVYLCASRPGLAGRDEQFFGPGTRLTVL.